Presented here are 15 T cell receptor beta chains from one specimen sequenced in a study of T-cell memory formation after mild COVID-19. TCRdb passed the 5' RACE reads through MiXCR, listing each CDR3 protein once. Here the sample spans under 300,000 distinct CDR3 sequences, 15% to 20% being singletons. Sequenced input: PBMCs or a T cell subset sorted from them (not recorded which). Receptors were obtained from a man younger than 35 who had mild COVID-19 (a few samples of this study predate the infection). Cell type and time point are not known.

This clonotype was recorded a few times. The rearrangement uses TRBV5-1 and TRBJ2-5, with 9 bases lining up with TRBD1. CDR1 is SGHRS, CDR2 YFSETQ, per germline. The trim removed 3 bases at V and 4 bases at J, leaving 4 bases unmatched. The CDR3 has 14 amino acids. The CDR3 sequence: CASSSGQGPETQYF. In DNA, the CDR3 is TGCGCCAGCAGCTCGGGACAGGGTCCAGAGACCCAGTACTTC.

This clonotype was counted between two and nine times. V usage is TRBV11-2 and J usage is TRBJ2-5; weak D call: TRBD1 (6 bases). V was trimmed by 1 base and J by 7 bases, leaving 19 bases between them. The CDR3 has 16 residues. Germline V gene lookup returns CDR1 SGHAT and CDR2 FQNNGV. This CDR3 is CASSLGTGQMLGTQYF. CDR3 bases: TGTGCCAGCAGCTTAGGGACGGGACAAATGTTAGGGACCCAGTACTTC.

In this sample, this clonotype turned up many times. This chain connects TRBV7-2 to TRBJ2-5, with D unclear. This CDR3 is built from 14 residues. Germline V CDR1 and CDR2: SGHTA, FQGNSA. The V and J ends lost 1 base and 6 bases respectively, with 12 bases between them. This CDR3 is CASSLELGIKTQYF. The CDR3, as DNA: TGTGCCAGCAGCTTAGAGCTGGGGATAAAGACCCAGTACTTC.

This clonotype was counted at least ten times. The chain combines TRBV24-1 with TRBJ2-1; TRBD1 or TRBD2 may be the D gene (5 bases each). This CDR3 region has 16 residues. Germline loops: CDR1 KGHDR, CDR2 SFDVKD. V lost 5 bases to trimming and J lost 3 bases, with 16 bases between them. The CDR3 nucleotides are TGTGCCACCAGTGGACCGGGACGGCGCTTCTACAATGAGCAGTTCTTC. Its protein is CATSGPGRRFYNEQFF.

CDR3 protein: CASSKSGANVLTF. The DNA for the CDR3 is TGTGCCAGCAGTAAATCTGGGGCCAACGTCCTGACTTTC. This chain connects TRBV7-2 to TRBJ2-6; D unresolved. The V end was cut by 6 bases, the J end by 1 base, with 4 bases between. The CDR3 sequence is 13 residues long. Germline V gene data show CDR1 as SGHTA and CDR2 as FQGNSA.

Many counts were recorded for this clonotype. The chain is built from TRBV4-2 and TRBJ2-7; tentative D call: TRBD2 (6 bases). Germline lookup yields CDR1 LGHNA and CDR2 YNFKEQ. This CDR3 has 15 residues. V gave up 0 bases and J gave up 2 bases, with 11 bases separating them. In DNA form, the CDR3 reads TGTGCCAGCAGCCAAGATCTAGCGCCTGCCTACGAGCAGTACTTC. It specifies CASSQDLAPAYEQYF.

This clonotype was seen more than once but under ten times. The V call is TRBV12-3 or TRBV12-4, the J call TRBJ2-7; 8 bases are a match to TRBD1. V shed 1 base, J shed 2 bases, and the junction held 4 bases outside the gene matches. The CDR3 has 15 residues. The CDR3 DNA follows: TGTGCCAGCAGTTTAGGCAGGGGGCGGACCTACGAGCAGTACTTC. It translates to CASSLGRGRTYEQYF.

V gene TRBV5-1 combines with J gene TRBJ2-3, with D perhaps assigned TRBD1 or TRBD2 (5 bases each). CDR3 length: 15 residues. Deletions cut 2 bases from V and 0 bases from J, with 10 bases between. Germline V CDR1 and CDR2: SGHRS, YFSETQ. Written as DNA, the CDR3 is TGCGCCAGCAGCTTTGGGGGATCGAGCACAGATACGCAGTATTTT. This translates into CASSFGGSSTDTQYF.

This clonotype was counted at least ten times. CDR3 nucleotides: TGTGCCAGCAGCTCACCCAGGGGTCACCTCAGAAATCAGCCCCAGCATTTT. As protein: CASSSPRGHLRNQPQHF. The V gene is TRBV28, the J gene TRBJ1-5, with D perhaps matching TRBD1 (6 bases). V lost 6 bases and J lost 4, with 22 bases in between. Per the germline V gene, CDR1 is MDHEN and CDR2 is SYDVKM. The CDR3 is 17 amino acids.

In this sample, this clonotype turned up many times. V usage is TRBV12-3 or TRBV12-4 and J usage is TRBJ1-2, with D perhaps TRBD1 (5 bases). This CDR3 has 13 residues. The V gene lost 2 bases and the J gene lost 2 bases, with 6 bases spanning the gap. In DNA form, the CDR3 reads TGTGCCAGCAGTTTACGGGGGAACTATGGCTACACCTTC. It yields the protein CASSLRGNYGYTF.

The V and J genes are TRBV7-8 and TRBJ2-7; D gene uncertain. CDR1 SGHVS and CDR2 FQNEAQ come from the germline V gene. The CDR3 loop spans 13 amino acids. The V end was cut by 5 bases, the J end by 0 bases, with 8 bases between. The CDR3 region is CASSAVPSYEQYV. The CDR3 nucleotides are TGTGCCAGCAGCGCGGTTCCCTCCTACGAGCAGTACGTC.

This clonotype was detected only a few times. The V call is TRBV5-1, the J call TRBJ1-2; a weak D match, TRBD1 (5 bases). Trimming left V 5 bases short and J 7 bases short, with 18 bases between. Looked up from germline, CDR1 is SGHRS and CDR2 is YFSETQ. CDR3 length: 14 residues. The CDR3: CASRPAGGAGGYTF. In DNA, the CDR3 is TGCGCCAGCAGGCCGGCTGGAGGGGCGGGTGGCTACACCTTC.

This clonotype has only a few counts. This chain uses TRBV5-1 with TRBJ2-5; 15 positions agree with TRBD2. Looked up from germline, CDR1 is SGHRS and CDR2 is YFSETQ. This CDR3 is built from 16 residues. With V trimmed by 3 bases and J by 4 bases, 4 bases remained unmatched. CDR3: CASSSGLAGGRETQYF. CDR3 in DNA: TGCGCCAGCAGCTCTGGACTAGCGGGGGGGCGAGAGACCCAGTACTTC.

This clonotype was picked up a small number of times. The J gene is TRBJ2-7, the V gene TRBV2; 8 nucleotides align to TRBD1. Germline V gene data show CDR1 as SNHLY and CDR2 as FYNNEI. The CDR3 covers 13 residues. Trimming at V came to 6 bases and at J to 4 bases, leaving 5 bases not matched to a gene. CDR3 bases: TGTGCCAGCAGGGACAGGGCGGTTTACGAGCAGTACTTC. As protein: CASRDRAVYEQYF.

This rearrangement joins TRBV7-9 to TRBJ2-2, with D unresolved. V lost 6 bases to trimming and J lost 2 bases, with 13 bases between them. From germline, CDR1 is SEHNR and CDR2 FQNEAQ (reference sequence). The CDR3 runs 15 residues. The CDR3 DNA follows: TGTGCCAGCAGTCTCCGGGCAGATAACACCGGGGAGCTGTTTTTT. As protein: CASSLRADNTGELFF.